This T cell receptor beta chain originates from a study of control samples from healthy donors and cancer patients. Assay used: immunoSEQ multiplex PCR; TCRdb lists only in-frame clones, some missing. Of 100,000 or so clones listed, roughly four fifths were seen once; the top ten hold about 9.2%. CDR1 is SNHLY and CDR2 is FYNNEI in the germline V gene. Trimming pared 4 bases from V and 6 bases from J, leaving 12 bases between. CDR3 length: 14 amino acids. This clonotype was sampled from a woman between 55 and 75 years old in good health. This rearrangement joins TRBV2 to TRBJ1-4; D call uncertain. The sample taken for sequencing was blood. The CDR3 sequence: CASSVGPLYEKLFF. CDR3 sequence (DNA): TGTGCCAGCAGTGTCGGCCCTCTCTATGAAAAACTGTTTTTT. The whole variable domain, filled in from reference TRBV2 and TRBJ1-4, reads EPEVTQTPSHQVTQMGQEVILRCVPISNHLYFYWYRQILGQKVEFLVSFYNNEISEKSEIFDDQFSVERPDGSNFTLKIRSTKLEDSAMYFCASSVGPLYEKLFFGSGTQLSVL.